This T cell receptor (beta chain) was recovered during a study of T cell responses to AZD1222 COVID-19 vaccine. Germline lookup yields CDR1 MNHNY and CDR2 SVGAGI (reference sequence). J was trimmed by 4 bases and V by 7 bases; bases with no gene match: 7. The CDR3 totals 15 residues. Assay: immunoSEQ multiplex PCR; the TCRdb copy retains only in-frame clones and omits some. The data contain 130,000 to 150,000 clones, roughly 86% of them singletons. This receptor was identified in an adult who received the MenACWY meningococcal vaccine as a control. Specimen: peripheral blood, collected 28 days after the second dose of the MenACWY control vaccine. The chain couples TRBV6-6 to TRBJ2-2; 9 nucleotides match TRBD1. CDR3 sequence: CASTLGQGGTGELFF. The DNA of the CDR3 is TGTGCCAGCACCCTGGGACAGGGCGGCACCGGGGAGCTGTTTTTT.